This T cell receptor beta chain was recovered during a study of cytomegalovirus exposure and HLA in healthy donors. Germline-derived CDR1 and CDR2 are MNHNS and SASEGT. The CDR3 runs to 15 residues. After removal of 4 bases from V and 8 bases from J, the junction contained 6 bases not matched to a gene. 13 Jbeta primers and 60 Vbeta primers were used for the PCR. Libraries were prepared by immunoSEQ multiplex PCR; TCRdb keeps only in-frame clonotypes and omits some of them. The repertoire has about 31,000 clones, about 65% of them found once; the top ten carry roughly 20%. A remark on this clone: The target antigen is unknown.

Study-level results: Reportedly, fewer N-insertions than the approximately 700-donor mean appeared in an Asian-associated ancestry cluster in a later analysis.

The V call is TRBV6-1, the J call TRBJ1-6, with 9 bases identical to TRBD1. The sample taken for sequencing was PBMCs. This sequence originates from a man in his fifties or sixties in good health and CMV-seropositive. In DNA form, the CDR3 reads TGTGCCAGCAGTGGGCACCGGACAGGGGATTCACCCCTCCACTTT. Its protein product is CASSGHRTGDSPLHF.